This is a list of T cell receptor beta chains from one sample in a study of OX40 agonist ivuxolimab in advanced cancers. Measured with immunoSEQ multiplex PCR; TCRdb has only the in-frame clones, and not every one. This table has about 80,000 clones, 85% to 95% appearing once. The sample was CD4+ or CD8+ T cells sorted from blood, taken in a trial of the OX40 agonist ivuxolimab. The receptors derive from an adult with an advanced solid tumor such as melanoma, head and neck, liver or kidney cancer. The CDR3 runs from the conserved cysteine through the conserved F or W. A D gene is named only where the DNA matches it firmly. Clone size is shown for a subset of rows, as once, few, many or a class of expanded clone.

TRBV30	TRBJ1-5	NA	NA	CAWSRDFGQPQHF	TGTGCCTGGAGTAGGGATTTTGGGCAGCCCCAGCATTTT
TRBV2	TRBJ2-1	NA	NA	CASTYSLVEQFF	TGTGCCAGCACGTACAGCCTGGTGGAGCAGTTCTTC
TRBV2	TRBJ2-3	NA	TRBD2	CAIIVREGSDTQYF	TGTGCCATCATAGTGCGGGAGGGCTCAGATACGCAGTATTTT
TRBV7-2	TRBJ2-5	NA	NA	CASSLSASGGQETQYF	TGTGCCAGCAGCTTAAGTGCGAGTGGAGGACAAGAGACCCAGTACTTC
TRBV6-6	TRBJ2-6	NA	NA	CASARGSGANVLTF	TGTGCCAGCGCACGGGGGTCCGGGGCCAACGTCCTGACTTTC
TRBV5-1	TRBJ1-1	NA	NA	CASSLGGNTEAFF	TGCGCCAGCAGCTTGGGTGGGAACACTGAAGCTTTCTTT
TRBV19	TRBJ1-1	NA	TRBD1	CASNRGTGGTEAFF	TGTGCCAGTAATCGGGGGACAGGGGGCACTGAAGCTTTCTTT
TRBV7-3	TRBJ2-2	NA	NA	CASSATGELFF	TGTGCCAGCAGCGCGACCGGGGAGCTGTTTTTT
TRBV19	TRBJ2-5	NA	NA	CASSIERETQYF	TGTGCCAGTAGTATAGAAAGGGAGACCCAGTACTTC
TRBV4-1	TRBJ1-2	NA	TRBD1	CASSQDAGGPSPYGYTF	TGCGCCAGCAGCCAAGATGCAGGGGGCCCGTCTCCCTATGGCTACACCTTC
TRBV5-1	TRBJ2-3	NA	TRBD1	CASSWGDRETDTQYF	TGCGCCAGCAGCTGGGGGGACAGGGAGACAGATACGCAGTATTTT
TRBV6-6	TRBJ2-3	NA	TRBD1	CASTAGQGLTDTQYF	TGTGCCAGCACTGCCGGACAGGGGCTCACAGATACGCAGTATTTT
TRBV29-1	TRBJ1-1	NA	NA	CSVEDARTEAFF	TGCAGCGTTGAAGATGCGAGGACTGAAGCTTTCTTT
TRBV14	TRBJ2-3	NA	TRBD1	CASSRQGADTQYF	TGTGCCAGCAGCCGACAGGGGGCAGATACGCAGTATTTT
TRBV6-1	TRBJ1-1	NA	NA	CASSYSWAEKAFF	TGTGCCAGCAGTTATTCCTGGGCCGAGAAAGCTTTCTTT
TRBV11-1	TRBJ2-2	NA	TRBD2	CASSSRLAGVTGELFF	TGTGCCAGCAGCTCCAGGCTAGCGGGAGTTACCGGGGAGCTGTTTTTT
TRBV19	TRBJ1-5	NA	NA	CASNHRQMGNQPQHF	TGTGCCAGTAATCACAGACAGATGGGCAATCAGCCCCAGCATTTT
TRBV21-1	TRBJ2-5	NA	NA	CASSNPGQGRMGTQYF	TGTGCCAGCAGCAACCCGGGACAGGGTCGAATGGGGACCCAGTACTTC
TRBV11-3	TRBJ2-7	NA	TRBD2	CASSTLAGLYEQYF	TGTGCCAGCAGCACCCTAGCGGGCCTATACGAGCAGTACTTC
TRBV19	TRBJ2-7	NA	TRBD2	CASSRGLAAYEQYF	TGTGCCAGTAGTCGAGGACTAGCGGCCTACGAGCAGTACTTC
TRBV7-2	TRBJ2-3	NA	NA	CASSYMDGYTDTQYF	TGTGCCAGCAGCTACATGGACGGATACACAGATACGCAGTATTTT
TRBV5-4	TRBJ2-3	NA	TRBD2	CASSLGTSGSRITQYF	TGTGCCAGCAGCTTGGGGACTAGCGGGAGTCGGATTACGCAGTATTTT
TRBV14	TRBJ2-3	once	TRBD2	CASSQGGSTDTQYF	TGTGCCAGCAGCCAGGGGGGGAGCACAGATACGCAGTATTTT
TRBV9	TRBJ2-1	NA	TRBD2	CASSALAGRSVNEQFF	TGTGCCAGCAGCGCCCTAGCGGGAAGGTCCGTCAATGAGCAGTTCTTC
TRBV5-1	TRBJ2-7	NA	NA	CASSLEGRAPSYEQYF	TGCGCCAGCAGCTTGGAGGGCAGGGCTCCTTCCTACGAGCAGTACTTC
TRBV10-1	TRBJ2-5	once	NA	CASSESVQSSLETQYF	TGCGCCAGCAGTGAGTCTGTGCAGTCTAGTTTGGAGACCCAGTACTTC
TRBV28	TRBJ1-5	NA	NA	CASREGSPNQPQHF	TGTGCCAGTAGGGAGGGGTCACCAAATCAGCCCCAGCATTTT
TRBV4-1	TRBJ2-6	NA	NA	CASSQTPPDPLGANVLTF	TGCGCCAGCAGCCAAACTCCTCCGGACCCCCTCGGGGCCAACGTCCTGACTTTC
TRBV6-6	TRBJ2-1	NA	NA	CASSLTPRGEQFF	TGTGCCAGCAGTTTGACCCCTAGAGGTGAGCAGTTCTTC
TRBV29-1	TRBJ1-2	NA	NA	CSVTGQLYGYTF	TGCAGCGTGACCGGACAGCTCTATGGCTACACCTTC
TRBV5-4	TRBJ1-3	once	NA	CASSPQAGGNTIYF	TGTGCCAGCAGCCCCCAGGCCGGTGGAAACACCATATATTTT
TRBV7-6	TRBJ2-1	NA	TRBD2	CASSSALAPGRNEQFF	TGTGCCAGCAGCTCAGCACTAGCGCCCGGTAGGAATGAGCAGTTCTTC
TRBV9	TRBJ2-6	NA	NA	CASGAEFSGANVLTF	TGTGCCAGCGGGGCAGAATTCTCTGGGGCCAACGTCCTGACTTTC
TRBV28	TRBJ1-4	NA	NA	CASSSGFSTNEKLFF	TGTGCCAGCAGTTCCGGGTTCTCAACTAATGAAAAACTGTTTTTT
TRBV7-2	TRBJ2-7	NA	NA	CASSSGGEQYF	TGTGCCAGCAGCTCCGGGGGCGAGCAGTACTTC
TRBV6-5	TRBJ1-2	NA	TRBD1	CASSRDRGRSYGYTF	TGTGCCAGCAGCCGGGACAGGGGGCGCAGCTATGGCTACACCTTC
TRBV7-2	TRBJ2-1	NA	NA	CASSSKRGEGYNEQFF	TGTGCCAGCAGCTCCAAGAGGGGGGAGGGATACAATGAGCAGTTCTTC
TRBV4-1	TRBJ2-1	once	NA	CASSQDSVAPYNEQFF	TGCGCCAGCAGCCAAGACTCGGTGGCTCCTTACAATGAGCAGTTCTTC
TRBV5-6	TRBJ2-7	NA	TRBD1	CASRYSPGQGSYEQYF	TGTGCCAGCAGGTACTCACCGGGACAGGGTTCCTACGAGCAGTACTTC
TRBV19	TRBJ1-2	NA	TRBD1	CASSPRQGRGYTF	TGTGCCAGTAGTCCCCGACAGGGTCGTGGCTACACCTTC
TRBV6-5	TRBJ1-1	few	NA	CASSFRGNTEAFF	TGTGCCAGCAGTTTTCGGGGAAACACTGAAGCTTTCTTT
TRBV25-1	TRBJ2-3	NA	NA	CASSEARRGTDTQYF	TGTGCCAGCAGTGAAGCCCGCCGGGGCACAGATACGCAGTATTTT
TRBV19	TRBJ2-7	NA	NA	CASSIASGGGFYEQYF	TGTGCCAGTAGTATTGCTAGCGGAGGGGGTTTCTACGAGCAGTACTTC
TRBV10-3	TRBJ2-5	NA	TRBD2	CAISESLGGETQYF	TGTGCCATCAGTGAGTCGCTGGGAGGGGAGACCCAGTACTTC
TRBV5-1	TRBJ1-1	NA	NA	CASSLAGQNTEAFF	TGCGCCAGCAGCTTGGCTGGACAGAACACTGAAGCTTTCTTT
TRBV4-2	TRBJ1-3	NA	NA	CASSLDSSGNTIYF	TGTGCCAGCAGCCTAGACAGCTCTGGAAACACCATATATTTT